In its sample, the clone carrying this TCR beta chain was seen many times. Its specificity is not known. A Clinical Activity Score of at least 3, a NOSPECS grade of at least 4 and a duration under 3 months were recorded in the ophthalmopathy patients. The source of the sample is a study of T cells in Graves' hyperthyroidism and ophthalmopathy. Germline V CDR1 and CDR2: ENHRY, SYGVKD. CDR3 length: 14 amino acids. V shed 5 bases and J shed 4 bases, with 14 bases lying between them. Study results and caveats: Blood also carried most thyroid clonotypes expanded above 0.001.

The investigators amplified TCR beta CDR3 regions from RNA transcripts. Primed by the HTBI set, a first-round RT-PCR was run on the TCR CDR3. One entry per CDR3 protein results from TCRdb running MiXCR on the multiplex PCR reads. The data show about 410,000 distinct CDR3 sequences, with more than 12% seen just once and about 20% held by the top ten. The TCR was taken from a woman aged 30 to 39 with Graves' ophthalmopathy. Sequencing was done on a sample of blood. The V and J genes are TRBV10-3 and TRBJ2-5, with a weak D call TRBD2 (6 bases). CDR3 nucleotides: TGTGCCATCAGTACTGCGGGGAGAGGAGAGACCCAGTACTTC. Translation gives CAISTAGRGETQYF.